The table lists the clone carrying this T cell receptor beta chain with many counts. Its specificity is unknown. This sample is part of a study of T cells in Graves' hyperthyroidism and ophthalmopathy. Study at large: Peripheral blood was taken when the disease was first diagnosed, before any treatment began.

The source material, RNA transcripts, was used to amplify TCR beta CDR3 regions. The primer set for the first-round RT-PCR of the TCR CDR3 was HTBI. Each CDR3 protein is one row after TCRdb ran MiXCR on the multiplex PCR reads. The sample has some 350,000 distinct CDR3 sequences; under 20% are singletons. Notes on the study in general: Most expanded thyroid clonotypes above 0.001 recurred in blood.

The authors deemed Graves' hyperthyroidism stable absent ophthalmopathy progression within 18 months. Diagnostic assessment was based on clinical symptoms, serum thyroxine and TRAb, thyroid ultrasound and orbital computed tomography. Source material: blood. This TCR was sampled from a woman aged 18-35 years with Graves' hyperthyroidism.

The CDR3 sequence: CASSPDSTFSGNTIYF. The CDR3 DNA reads as TGTGCCAGCAGTCCTGATTCCACGTTCTCTGGAAACACCATATATTTT. The genes are TRBV6-5 and TRBJ1-3; no clear D. The CDR3 is 16 residues long. Trimming removed 5 bases from V and 0 bases from J, with 14 bases in between. Germline V lookup: CDR1 MNHEY, CDR2 SVGAGI.